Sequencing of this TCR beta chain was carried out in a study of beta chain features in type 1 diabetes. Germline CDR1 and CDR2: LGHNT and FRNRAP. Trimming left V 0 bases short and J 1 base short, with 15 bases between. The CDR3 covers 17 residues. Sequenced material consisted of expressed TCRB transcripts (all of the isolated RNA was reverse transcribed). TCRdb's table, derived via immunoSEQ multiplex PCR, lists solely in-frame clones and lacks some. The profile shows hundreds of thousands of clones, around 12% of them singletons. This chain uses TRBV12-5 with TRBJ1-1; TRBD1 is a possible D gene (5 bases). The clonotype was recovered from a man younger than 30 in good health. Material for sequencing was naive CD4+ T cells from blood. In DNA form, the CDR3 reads TGTGCTAGTGGTTTGGTTCGACCCGACAGAGGGAACACTGAAGCTTTCTTT. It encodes CASGLVRPDRGNTEAFF.